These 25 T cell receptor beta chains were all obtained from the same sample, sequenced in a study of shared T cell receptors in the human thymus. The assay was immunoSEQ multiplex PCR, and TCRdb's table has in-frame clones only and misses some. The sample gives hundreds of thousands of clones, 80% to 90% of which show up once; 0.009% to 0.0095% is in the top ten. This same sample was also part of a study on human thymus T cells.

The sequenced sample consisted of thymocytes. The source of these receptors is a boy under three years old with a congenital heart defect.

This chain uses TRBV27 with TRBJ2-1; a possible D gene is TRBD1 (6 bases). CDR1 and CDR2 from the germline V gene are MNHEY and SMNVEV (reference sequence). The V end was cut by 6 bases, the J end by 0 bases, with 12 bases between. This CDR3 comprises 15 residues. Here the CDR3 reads CASRTGHSSYNEQFF. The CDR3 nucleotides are TGTGCCAGCAGAACGGGACACTCCTCCTACAATGAGCAGTTCTTC.

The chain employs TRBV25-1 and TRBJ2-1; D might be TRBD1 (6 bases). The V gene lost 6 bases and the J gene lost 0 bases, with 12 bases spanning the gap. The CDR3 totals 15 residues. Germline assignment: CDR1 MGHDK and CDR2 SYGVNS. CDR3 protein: CASSRQDFSYNEQFF. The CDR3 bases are TGTGCCAGCAGCCGACAGGACTTCTCCTACAATGAGCAGTTCTTC.

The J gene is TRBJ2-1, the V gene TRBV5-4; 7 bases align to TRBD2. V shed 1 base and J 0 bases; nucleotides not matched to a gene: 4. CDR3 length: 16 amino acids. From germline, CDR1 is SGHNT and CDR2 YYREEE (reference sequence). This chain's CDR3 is CASSLSLADSYNEQFF. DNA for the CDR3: TGTGCCAGCAGCTTGAGCCTAGCGGACTCCTACAATGAGCAGTTCTTC.

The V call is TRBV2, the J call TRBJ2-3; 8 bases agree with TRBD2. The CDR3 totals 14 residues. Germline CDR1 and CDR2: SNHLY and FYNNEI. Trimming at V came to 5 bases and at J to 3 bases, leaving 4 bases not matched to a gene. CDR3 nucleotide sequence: TGTGCCAGCAGTATAGCGGGGAGAACAGATACGCAGTATTTT. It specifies CASSIAGRTDTQYF.

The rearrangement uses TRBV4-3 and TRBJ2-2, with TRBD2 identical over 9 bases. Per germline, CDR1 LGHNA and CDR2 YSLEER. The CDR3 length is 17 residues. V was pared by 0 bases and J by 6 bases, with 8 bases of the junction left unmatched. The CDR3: CASSQDSSGSGSGELFF. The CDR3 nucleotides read TGCGCCAGCAGCCAAGATAGTAGCGGGAGTGGGTCCGGGGAGCTGTTTTTT.

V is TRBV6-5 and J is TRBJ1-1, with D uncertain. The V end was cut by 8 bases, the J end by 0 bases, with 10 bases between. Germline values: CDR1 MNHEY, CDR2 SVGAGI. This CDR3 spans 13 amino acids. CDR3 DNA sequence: TGTGCCAGCGCAGGCCGAATGAACACTGAAGCTTTCTTT. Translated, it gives CASAGRMNTEAFF.

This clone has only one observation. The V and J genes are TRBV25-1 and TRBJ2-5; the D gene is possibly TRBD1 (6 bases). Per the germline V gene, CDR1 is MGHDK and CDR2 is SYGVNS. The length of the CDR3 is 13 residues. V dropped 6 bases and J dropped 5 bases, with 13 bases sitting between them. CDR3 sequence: CASSSWGLETQYF. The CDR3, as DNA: TGTGCCAGCAGCAGTTGGGGGCTGGAGACCCAGTACTTC.

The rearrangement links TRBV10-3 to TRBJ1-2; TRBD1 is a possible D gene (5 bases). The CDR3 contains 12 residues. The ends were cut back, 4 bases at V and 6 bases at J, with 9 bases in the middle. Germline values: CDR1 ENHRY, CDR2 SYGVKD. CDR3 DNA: TGTGCCATCAGTGCGGGGGGTCATGGCTACACCTTC. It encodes CAISAGGHGYTF.

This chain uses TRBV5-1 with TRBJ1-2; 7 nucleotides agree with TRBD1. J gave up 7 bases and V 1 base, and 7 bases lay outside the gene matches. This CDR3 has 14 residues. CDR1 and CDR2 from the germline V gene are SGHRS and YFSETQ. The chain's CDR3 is CASSLNRDRLGYTF. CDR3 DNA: TGCGCCAGCAGCTTGAACCGGGACAGACTTGGCTACACCTTC.

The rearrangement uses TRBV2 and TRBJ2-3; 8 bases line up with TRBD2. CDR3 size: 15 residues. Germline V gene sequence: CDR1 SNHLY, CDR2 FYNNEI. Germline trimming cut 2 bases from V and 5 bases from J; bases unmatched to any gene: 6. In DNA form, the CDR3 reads TGTGCCAGCAGTGAATCGGGGGGGCCAGAAGATACGCAGTATTTT. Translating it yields CASSESGGPEDTQYF.

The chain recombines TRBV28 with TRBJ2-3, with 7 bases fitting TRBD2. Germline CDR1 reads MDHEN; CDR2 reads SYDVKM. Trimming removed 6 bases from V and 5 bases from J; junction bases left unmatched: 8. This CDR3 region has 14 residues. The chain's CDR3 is CASSPTSVGDTQYF. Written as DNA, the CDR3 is TGTGCCAGCAGCCCCACTAGCGTTGGAGATACGCAGTATTTT.

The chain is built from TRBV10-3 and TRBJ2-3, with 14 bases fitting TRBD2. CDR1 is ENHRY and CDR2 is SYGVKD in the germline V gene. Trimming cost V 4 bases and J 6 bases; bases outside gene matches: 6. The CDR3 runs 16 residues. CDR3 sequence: CAISGGTSGGRDTQYF. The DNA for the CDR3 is TGTGCCATCAGTGGCGGGACTAGCGGGGGCAGGGATACGCAGTATTTT.

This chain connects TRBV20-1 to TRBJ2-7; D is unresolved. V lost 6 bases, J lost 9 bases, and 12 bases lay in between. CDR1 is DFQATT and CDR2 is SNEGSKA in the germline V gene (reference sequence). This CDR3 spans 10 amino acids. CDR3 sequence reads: CSAPPGGQYF. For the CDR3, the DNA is TGCAGTGCACCCCCGGGTGGGCAGTACTTC.

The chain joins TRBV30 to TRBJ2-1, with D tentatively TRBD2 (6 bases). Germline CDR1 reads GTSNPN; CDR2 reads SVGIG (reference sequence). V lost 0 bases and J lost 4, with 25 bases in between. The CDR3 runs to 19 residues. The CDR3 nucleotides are TGTGCCTGGAGTGTACTGGATCGACGAGGAGGGTTAAGGTACAATGAGCAGTTCTTC. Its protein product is CAWSVLDRRGGLRYNEQFF. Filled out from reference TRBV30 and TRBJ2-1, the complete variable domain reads SQTIHQWPATLVQPVGSPLSLECTVEGTSNPNLYWYRQAAGRGLQLLFYSVGIGQISSEVPQNLSASRPQDRQFILSSKKLLLSDSGFYLCAWSVLDRRGGLRYNEQFFGPGTRLTVL.

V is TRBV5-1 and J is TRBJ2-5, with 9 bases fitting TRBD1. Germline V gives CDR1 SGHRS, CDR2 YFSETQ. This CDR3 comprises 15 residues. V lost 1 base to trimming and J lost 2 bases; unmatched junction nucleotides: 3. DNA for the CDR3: TGCGCCAGCAGCTTGTTGGGACAGGGTCAAGAGACCCAGTACTTC. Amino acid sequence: CASSLLGQGQETQYF.

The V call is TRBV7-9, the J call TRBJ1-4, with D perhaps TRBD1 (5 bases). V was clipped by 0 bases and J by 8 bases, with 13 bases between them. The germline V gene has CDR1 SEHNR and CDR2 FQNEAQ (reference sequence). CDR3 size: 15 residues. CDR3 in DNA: TGTGCCAGCAGCTTAGCCCCCAGGGAGGGAGAAAAACTGTTTTTT. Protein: CASSLAPREGEKLFF.

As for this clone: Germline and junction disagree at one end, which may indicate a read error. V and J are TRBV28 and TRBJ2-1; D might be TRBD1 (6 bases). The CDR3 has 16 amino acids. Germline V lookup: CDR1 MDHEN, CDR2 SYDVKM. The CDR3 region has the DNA TGTGCCAGCAGCAACCCCCGGGACAACCTCTACCATGAGCAGTTCTTC. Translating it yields CASSNPRDNLYHEQFF. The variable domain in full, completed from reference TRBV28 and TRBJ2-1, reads DVKVTQSSRYLVKRTGEKVFLECVQDMDHENMFWYRQDPGLGLRLIYFSYDVKMKEKGDIPEGYSVSREKKERFSLILESASTNQTSMYLCASSNPRDNLYHEQFFGPGTRLTVL.

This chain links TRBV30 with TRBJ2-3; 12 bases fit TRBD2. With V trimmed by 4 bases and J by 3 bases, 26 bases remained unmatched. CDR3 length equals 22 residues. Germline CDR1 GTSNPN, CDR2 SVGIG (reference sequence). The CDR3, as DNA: TGTGCCTGGACTGGCCTCGGGACAGAGAGACTAGCGGGAGAGGGGAAGACAGATACGCAGTATTTT. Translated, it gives CAWTGLGTERLAGEGKTDTQYF.

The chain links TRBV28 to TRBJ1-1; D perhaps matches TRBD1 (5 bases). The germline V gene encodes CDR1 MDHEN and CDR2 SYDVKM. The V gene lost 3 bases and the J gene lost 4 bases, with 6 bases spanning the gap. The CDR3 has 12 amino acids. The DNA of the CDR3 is TGTGCCAGCAGTTTCAGGGCCACTGAAGCTTTCTTT. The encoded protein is CASSFRATEAFF. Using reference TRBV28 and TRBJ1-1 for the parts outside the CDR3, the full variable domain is DVKVTQSSRYLVKRTGEKVFLECVQDMDHENMFWYRQDPGLGLRLIYFSYDVKMKEKGDIPEGYSVSREKKERFSLILESASTNQTSMYLCASSFRATEAFFGQGTRLTVV.

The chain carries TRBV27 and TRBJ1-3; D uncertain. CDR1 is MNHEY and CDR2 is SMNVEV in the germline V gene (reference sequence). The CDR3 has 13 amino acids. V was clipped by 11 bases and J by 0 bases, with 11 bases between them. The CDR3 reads CASGRLSGNTIYF. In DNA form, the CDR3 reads TGTGCCTCCGGCAGGCTCTCTGGAAACACCATATATTTT.

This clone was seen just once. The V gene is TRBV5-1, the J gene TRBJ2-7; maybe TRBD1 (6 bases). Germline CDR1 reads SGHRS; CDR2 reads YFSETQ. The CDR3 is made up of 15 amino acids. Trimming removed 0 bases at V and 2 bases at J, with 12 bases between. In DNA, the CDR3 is TGCGCCAGCAGCTTGGTCGGGACACATGCCTACGAGCAGTACTTC. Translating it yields CASSLVGTHAYEQYF.

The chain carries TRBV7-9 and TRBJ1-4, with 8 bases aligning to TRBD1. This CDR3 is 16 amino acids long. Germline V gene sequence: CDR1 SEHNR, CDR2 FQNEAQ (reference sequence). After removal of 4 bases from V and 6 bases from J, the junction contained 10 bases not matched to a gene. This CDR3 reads CASSSRQGRWDEKLFF. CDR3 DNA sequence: TGTGCCAGCAGCTCCAGACAGGGGAGATGGGATGAAAAACTGTTTTTT. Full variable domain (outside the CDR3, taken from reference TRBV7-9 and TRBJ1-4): DTGVSQNPRHKITKRGQNVTFRCDPISEHNRLYWYRQTLGQGPEFLTYFQNEAQLEKSRLLSDRFSAERPKGSFSTLEIQRTEQGDSAMYLCASSSRQGRWDEKLFFGSGTQLSVL.

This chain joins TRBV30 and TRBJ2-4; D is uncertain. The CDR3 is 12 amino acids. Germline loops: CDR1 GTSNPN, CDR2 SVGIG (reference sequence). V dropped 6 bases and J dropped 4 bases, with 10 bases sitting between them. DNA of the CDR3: TGTGCCTGCCCGGGTGGGAAAAACATTCAGTACTTC. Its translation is CACPGGKNIQYF.

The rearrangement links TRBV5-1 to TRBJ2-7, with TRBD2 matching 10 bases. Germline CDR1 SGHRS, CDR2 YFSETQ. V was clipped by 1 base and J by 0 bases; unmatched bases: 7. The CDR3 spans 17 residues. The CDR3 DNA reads TGCGCCAGCAGCTTGTTACTAGCGGGGCCCGTCTCCTACGAGCAGTACTTC. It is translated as CASSLLLAGPVSYEQYF.

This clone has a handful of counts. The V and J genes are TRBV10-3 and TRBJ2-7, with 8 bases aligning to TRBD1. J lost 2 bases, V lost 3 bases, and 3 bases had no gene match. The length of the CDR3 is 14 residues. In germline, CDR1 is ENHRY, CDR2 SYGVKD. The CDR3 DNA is TGTGCCATCAGTGAAACCAGGGGGCCCTACGAGCAGTACTTC. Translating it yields CAISETRGPYEQYF.